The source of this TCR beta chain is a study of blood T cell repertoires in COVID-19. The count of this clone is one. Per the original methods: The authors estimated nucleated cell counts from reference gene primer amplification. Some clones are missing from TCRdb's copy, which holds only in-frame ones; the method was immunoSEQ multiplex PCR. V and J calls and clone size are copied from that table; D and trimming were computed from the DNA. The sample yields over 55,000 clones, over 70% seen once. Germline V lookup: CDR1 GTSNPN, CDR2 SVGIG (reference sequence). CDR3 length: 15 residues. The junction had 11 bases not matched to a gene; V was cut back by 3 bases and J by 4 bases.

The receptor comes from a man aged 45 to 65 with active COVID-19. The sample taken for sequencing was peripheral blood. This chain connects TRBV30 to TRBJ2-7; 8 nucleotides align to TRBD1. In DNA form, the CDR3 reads TGTGCCTGGAGCGGCAGGGGGCGGGATGGGTACGAGCAGTACTTC. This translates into CAWSGRGRDGYEQYF.